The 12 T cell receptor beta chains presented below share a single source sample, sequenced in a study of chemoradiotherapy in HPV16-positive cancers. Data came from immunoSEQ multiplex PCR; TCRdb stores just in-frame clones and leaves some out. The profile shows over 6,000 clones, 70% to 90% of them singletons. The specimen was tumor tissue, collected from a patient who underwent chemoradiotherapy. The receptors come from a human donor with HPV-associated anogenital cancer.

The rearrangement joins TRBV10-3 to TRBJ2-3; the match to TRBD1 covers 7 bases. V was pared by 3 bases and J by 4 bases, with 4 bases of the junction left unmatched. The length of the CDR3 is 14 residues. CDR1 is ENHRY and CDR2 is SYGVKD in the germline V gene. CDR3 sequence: CAISDGQGADTQYF. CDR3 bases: TGTGCCATCAGTGACGGGCAGGGGGCAGATACGCAGTATTTT.

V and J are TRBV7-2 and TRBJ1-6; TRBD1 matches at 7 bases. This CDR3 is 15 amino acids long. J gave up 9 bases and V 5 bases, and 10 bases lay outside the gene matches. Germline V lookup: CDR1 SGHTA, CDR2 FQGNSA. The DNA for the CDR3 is TGTGCCAGCAGCGAAAGACAGGGCGGTAGTTCACCCCTCCACTTT. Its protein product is CASSERQGGSSPLHF.

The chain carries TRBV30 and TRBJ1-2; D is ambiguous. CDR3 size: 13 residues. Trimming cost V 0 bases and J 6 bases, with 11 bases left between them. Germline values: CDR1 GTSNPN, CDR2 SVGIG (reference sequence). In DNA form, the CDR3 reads TGTGCCTGGAGTGTACGGTCAGAGCATGGCTACACCTTC. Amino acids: CAWSVRSEHGYTF.

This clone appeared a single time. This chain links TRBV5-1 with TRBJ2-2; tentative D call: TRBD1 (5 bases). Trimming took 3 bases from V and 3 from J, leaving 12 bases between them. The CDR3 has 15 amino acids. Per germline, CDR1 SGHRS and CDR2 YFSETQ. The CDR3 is CASSSDLGDTGELFF. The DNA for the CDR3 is TGCGCCAGCAGCTCGGACCTAGGGGACACCGGGGAGCTGTTTTTT. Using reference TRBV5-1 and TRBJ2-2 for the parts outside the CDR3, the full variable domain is KAGVTQTPRYLIKTRGQQVTLSCSPISGHRSVSWYQQTPGQGLQFLFEYFSETQRNKGNFPGRFSGRQFSNSRSEMNVSTLELGDSALYLCASSSDLGDTGELFFGEGSRLTVL.

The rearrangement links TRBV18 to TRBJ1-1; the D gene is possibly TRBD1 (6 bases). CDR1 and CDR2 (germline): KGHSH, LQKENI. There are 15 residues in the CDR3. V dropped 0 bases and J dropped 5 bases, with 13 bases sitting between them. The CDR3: CASSPPSTGRTEAFF. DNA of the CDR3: TGTGCCAGCTCACCACCGTCCACAGGGAGGACTGAAGCTTTCTTT. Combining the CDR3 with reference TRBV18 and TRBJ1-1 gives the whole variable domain NAGVMQNPRHLVRRRGQEARLRCSPMKGHSHVYWYRQLPEEGLKFMVYLQKENIIDESGMPKERFSAEFPKEGPSILRIQQVVRGDSAAYFCASSPPSTGRTEAFFGQGTRLTVV.

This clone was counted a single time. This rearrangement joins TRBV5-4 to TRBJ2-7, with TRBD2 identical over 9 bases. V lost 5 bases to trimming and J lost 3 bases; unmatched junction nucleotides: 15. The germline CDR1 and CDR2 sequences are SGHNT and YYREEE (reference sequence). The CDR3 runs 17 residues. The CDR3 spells CASSFPGLAFPLYEQYV. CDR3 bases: TGTGCCAGCAGTTTTCCCGGACTAGCGTTTCCCCTCTACGAGCAGTACGTC.

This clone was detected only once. The CDR3 sequence is CASSQDGSGGPTDTQYF. Here the CDR3 DNA reads TGCGCCAGCAGCCAAGATGGTAGCGGGGGGCCCACAGATACGCAGTATTTT. This rearrangement joins TRBV4-1 to TRBJ2-3, with 10 bases fitting TRBD2. The trim removed 0 bases at V and 2 bases at J, leaving 5 bases unmatched. The CDR3 is 17 amino acids. Per germline, CDR1 MGHRA and CDR2 YSYEKL.

CDR3: CASSKQGGANVLTF. Here the CDR3 DNA reads TGTGCCAGTAGTAAACAGGGTGGGGCCAACGTCCTGACTTTC. The rearrangement uses TRBV19 and TRBJ2-6; perhaps TRBD1 as D (6 bases). Germline CDR1 and CDR2: LNHDA and SQIVND (reference sequence). Trimming took 4 bases from V and 3 from J, leaving 7 bases between them. The CDR3 extends over 14 amino acids.

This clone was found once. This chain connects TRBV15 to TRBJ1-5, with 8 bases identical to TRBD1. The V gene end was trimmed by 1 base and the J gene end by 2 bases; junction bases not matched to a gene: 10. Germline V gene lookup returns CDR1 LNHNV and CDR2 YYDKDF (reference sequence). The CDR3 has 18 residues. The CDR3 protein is CATSRARTGSPGNQPQHF. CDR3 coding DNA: TGTGCCACCAGCAGAGCAAGGACAGGGTCTCCGGGCAATCAGCCCCAGCATTTT. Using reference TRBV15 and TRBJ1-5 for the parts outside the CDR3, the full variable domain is DAMVIQNPRYQVTQFGKPVTLSCSQTLNHNVMYWYQQKSSQAPKLLFHYYDKDFNNEADTPDNFQSRRPNTSFCFLDIRSPGLGDTAMYLCATSRARTGSPGNQPQHFGDGTRLSIL.

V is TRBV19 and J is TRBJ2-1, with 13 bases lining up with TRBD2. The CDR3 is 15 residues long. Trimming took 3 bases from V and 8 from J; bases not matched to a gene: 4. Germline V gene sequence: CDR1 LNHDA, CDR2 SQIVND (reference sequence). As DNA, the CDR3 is TGTGCCAGTAGTATCGGACTAGCGGGAGTCGATGAGCAGTTCTTC. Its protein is CASSIGLAGVDEQFF.

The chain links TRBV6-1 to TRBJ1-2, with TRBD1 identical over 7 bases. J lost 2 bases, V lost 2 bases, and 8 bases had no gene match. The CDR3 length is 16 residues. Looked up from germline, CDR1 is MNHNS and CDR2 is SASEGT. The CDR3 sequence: CASSEYSTGLNYGYTF. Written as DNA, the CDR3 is TGTGCCAGCAGTGAATATTCGACAGGGTTAAACTATGGCTACACCTTC.

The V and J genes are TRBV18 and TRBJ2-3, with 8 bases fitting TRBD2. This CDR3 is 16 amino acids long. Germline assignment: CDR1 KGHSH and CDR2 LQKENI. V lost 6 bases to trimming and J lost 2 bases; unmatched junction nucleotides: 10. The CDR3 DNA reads TGTGCCAGCTCCCGCGAAACTAGCGGAAACACAGATACGCAGTATTTT. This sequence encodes CASSRETSGNTDTQYF. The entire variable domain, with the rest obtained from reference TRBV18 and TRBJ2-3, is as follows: NAGVMQNPRHLVRRRGQEARLRCSPMKGHSHVYWYRQLPEEGLKFMVYLQKENIIDESGMPKERFSAEFPKEGPSILRIQQVVRGDSAAYFCASSRETSGNTDTQYFGPGTRLTVL.